This TCR beta chain originates from a study of blood T cell repertoires in COVID-19. Study at large: COVID-19 samples, acute and convalescent, were from the United States, Italy and Spain.

Libraries were prepared by immunoSEQ multiplex PCR; TCRdb keeps only in-frame clonotypes and omits some of them. The sample records under 150,000 clones, approximately 81% being singletons. The sequence came from a man aged 55 to 70 with acute or convalescent COVID-19. What was sequenced was peripheral blood.

CDR3 region: CASSQEIGTGTGELFF. CDR3 bases: TGTGCCAGCAGCCAAGAGATCGGGACAGGGACCGGGGAGCTGTTTTTT. The J gene is TRBJ2-2, the V gene TRBV3-1 (or the pseudogene TRBV3-2); 9 bases line up with TRBD1. The CDR3 consists of 16 residues. The germline V gene encodes CDR1 LGHDT and CDR2 YNNKEL (reference sequence). V lost 0 bases and J lost 5; bases outside the gene matches: 4.